This T cell receptor (beta chain) was captured in a study of T cells in Graves' hyperthyroidism and ophthalmopathy. Study observations and caveats: Ophthalmopathy prediction by the model preceded onset by a median roughly 6 months. Most thyroid clonotypes with frequency above 0.001 were detected in blood.

Trimming pared 3 bases from V and 2 bases from J, leaving 14 bases between. Germline V CDR1 and CDR2: GTSNPN, SVGIG (reference sequence). The length of the CDR3 is 14 residues. The TCR beta CDR3 regions underwent amplification using RNA transcripts as the source. HTBI primers drove first-round RT-PCR of the TCR CDR3. TCRdb ran MiXCR on the multiplex PCR reads and lists one entry per CDR3 protein. The sample has a few hundred thousand distinct CDR3 sequences; roughly 15% are singletons. In regard to this clonotype: Antigen unknown.

Recently diagnosed hyperthyroidism of less than 2 months' duration affected patients aged 18 to 65. The clonotype comes from a woman between 40 and 55 years old with Graves' hyperthyroidism that later progressed to Graves' ophthalmopathy. Specimen: blood. The V and J genes are TRBV30 and TRBJ2-7, with D maybe TRBD1 (6 bases). The DNA of the CDR3 is TGTGCCTGGAGCGTCACCCAGGGGCCCTACGAGCAGTACTTC. Its translation: CAWSVTQGPYEQYF.